These 28 T cell receptor beta chains share one sample of origin, sequenced in a study of post-analysis software for immune sequencing data. Overall study results and limits: The five TRBV segments detected at higher frequency in patients than in controls included TRBV5-6, TRBV5-1 and TRBV20-1.

Every TCR beta cDNA library bore unique molecular identifiers. TCRdb redid the calling of the PCR reads with MiXCR, one entry per CDR3 protein. The sample contains some 260,000 distinct CDR3 sequences, 36% of which appear only once. No antigens are known for them. The sample was blood. The receptor source for this set is a girl aged 5 to 17 with multiple sclerosis.

This clonotype was observed many times. The gene calls are TRBV20-1 and TRBJ2-1; the D gene could be TRBD1 or TRBD2 (5 bases each). The CDR3 is 13 residues long. Germline values: CDR1 DFQATT, CDR2 SNEGSKA (reference sequence). Trimming took off 5 bases at V and 7 bases at J, with 15 bases between the two ends. The CDR3 region is CSARNREGNEQFF. The DNA for the CDR3 is TGCAGTGCTCGCAACCGCGAGGGGAATGAGCAGTTCTTC.

This clonotype was counted between two and nine times. This rearrangement joins TRBV10-2 to TRBJ2-3; 7 bases match TRBD2. The V gene's germline CDR1 is WSHSY and CDR2 SAAADI. Germline trimming cut 2 bases from V and 12 bases from J; bases unmatched to any gene: 8. The CDR3 is made up of 13 amino acids. DNA for the CDR3: TGCGCCAGCAGTGAGGGTTTGGCGGGGGAACAGTATTTT. Translated: CASSEGLAGEQYF.

This clonotype was seen repeatedly, ten times or more. The chain carries TRBV20-1 and TRBJ2-1; 10 bases fit TRBD2. Germline V gives CDR1 DFQATT, CDR2 SNEGSKA (reference sequence). The CDR3 runs 20 residues. V lost 2 bases to trimming and J lost 1 base; unmatched junction nucleotides: 17. CDR3 bases: TGCAGTGCTAGACCCTCTGTATTAGCGGGGGGCCGGAGGTCCTACAATGAGCAGTTCTTC. This codes for CSARPSVLAGGRRSYNEQFF.

This clonotype was detected only a few times. The chain uses TRBV20-1 and TRBJ2-5; D gene uncertain. The V and J ends lost 3 bases and 1 base respectively, with 3 bases between them. The CDR3 is 11 amino acids. In germline, CDR1 is DFQATT, CDR2 SNEGSKA (reference sequence). The CDR3 region is CSASIQETQYF. The CDR3 region has the DNA TGCAGTGCTAGCATCCAAGAGACCCAGTACTTC.

Turning to this clonotype: With a much larger clone just one base away, this may be a read error. The genes are TRBV7-2 and TRBJ2-1, with D perhaps assigned TRBD1 or TRBD2 (5 bases each). The CDR3 contains 15 residues. Trimming took 3 bases from V and 6 from J, leaving 15 bases between them. Germline assignment: CDR1 SGHTA and CDR2 FQGNSA. The CDR3 reads CASSLSGRSVNEQFF. CDR3 bases: TGTGCCAGCAGCTTGTCGGGACGGTCAGTCAATGAGCAGTTCTTC. Together with reference TRBV7-2 and TRBJ2-1, the CDR3 gives the full variable domain: GAGVSQSPSNKVTEKGKDVELRCDPISGHTALYWYRQSLGQGLEFLIYFQGNSAPDKSGLPSDRFSAERTGGSVSTLTIQRTQQEDSAVYLCASSLSGRSVNEQFFGPGTRLTVL.

This chain connects TRBV12-3 or TRBV12-4 to TRBJ2-3; TRBD2 might be the D (5 bases). This CDR3 has 15 amino acids. V lost 7 bases to trimming and J lost 10 bases, with 24 bases between them. The CDR3 DNA reads TGTGCCAGCATCAATGATCTCCGGGGAGTCCGTTCGCAGTATTTT. It encodes CASINDLRGVRSQYF.

This clonotype has a handful of counts. This chain joins TRBV6-1 and TRBJ2-3; the match to TRBD2 covers 10 bases. The length of the CDR3 is 15 residues. Unmatched junction bases numbered 1, after V lost 4 bases and J lost 0 bases. The germline V gene encodes CDR1 MNHNS and CDR2 SASEGT. The CDR3 sequence: CASSVSGGSTDTQYF. CDR3 DNA: TGTGCCAGCAGTGTTAGCGGGGGGAGCACAGATACGCAGTATTTT.

This clonotype was counted ten times or more. The chain recombines TRBV29-1 with TRBJ1-2; TRBD1 might be the D (5 bases). Germline CDR1 reads SQVTM; CDR2 reads ANQGSEA. The V end was cut by 1 base, the J end by 10 bases, with 7 bases between. CDR3 size: 10 residues. CDR3 DNA sequence: TGCAGCGTTGAAGCAGGGACCTACACCTTC. It translates to CSVEAGTYTF.

This clonotype was seen at least ten times. This chain connects TRBV20-1 to TRBJ1-1; no reliable D call. This CDR3 has 13 amino acids. V dropped 0 bases and J dropped 4 bases, with 9 bases sitting between them. From germline, CDR1 is DFQATT and CDR2 SNEGSKA (reference sequence). CDR3 region: CSARDGVRTEAFF. CDR3 DNA sequence: TGCAGTGCTAGAGACGGCGTGCGCACTGAAGCTTTCTTT.

In its sample, this clonotype was seen once. V and J are TRBV6-6 and TRBJ1-1; D not resolved. CDR3 length: 14 residues. V lost 6 bases to trimming and J lost 4 bases, with 15 bases between them. The V gene's germline CDR1 is MNHNY and CDR2 SVGAGI (reference sequence). The CDR3 sequence: CASRSPSGGTEAFF. The CDR3 DNA is TGTGCCAGCAGGTCCCCCTCGGGTGGCACTGAAGCTTTCTTT.

The chain is built from TRBV12-3 or TRBV12-4 and TRBJ2-3, with a possible D match to TRBD2 (6 bases). Trimming stripped 7 bases from V and 4 bases from J, with 15 bases between. The CDR3 consists of 14 residues. CDR3 bases: TGTGCCAGCACCACAGGAGGGGTTGCAGATACGCAGTATTTT. Translated, it gives CASTTGGVADTQYF.

The sample holds many counts of this clonotype. J is TRBJ1-2 and V is TRBV28; D gene uncertain. The CDR3 covers 14 residues. Germline V gene data show CDR1 as MDHEN and CDR2 as SYDVKM. Trimming pared 4 bases from V and 1 base from J, leaving 10 bases between. DNA of the CDR3: TGTGCCAGCAGTTCCTCGACATTTAACTATGGCTACACCTTC. Residues: CASSSSTFNYGYTF.

This clonotype was recorded at least ten times. This rearrangement joins TRBV7-9 to TRBJ1-1; D is undetermined. This CDR3 is 11 amino acids long. Germline V gene sequence: CDR1 SEHNR, CDR2 FQNEAQ (reference sequence). The V gene lost 3 bases and the J gene lost 7 bases, with 6 bases spanning the gap. DNA of the CDR3: TGTGCCAGCAGCTTCGGAGGTGAAGCTTTCTTT. This gives the protein CASSFGGEAFF.

The chain employs TRBV7-2 and TRBJ2-5; D remains unclear. CDR3 length: 13 residues. The germline V and J ends were trimmed by 5 bases and 11 bases, with 18 bases remaining between them. The germline CDR1 and CDR2 sequences are SGHTA and FQGNSA. DNA of the CDR3: TGTGCCAGCAGCACGGGCCCTATAGGTGAGCAGTACTTC. Its protein is CASSTGPIGEQYF.

A note on this clonotype: A junction boundary mismatches the germline segment, possibly from a read error. Here the CDR3 reads CAGSFLGTGDGNTEAFF. As DNA, the CDR3 is TGTGCCGGCAGTTTTCTCGGGACAGGAGATGGGAACACTGAAGCTTTCTTT. The chain is built from TRBV28 and TRBJ1-1, with 8 nucleotides matching TRBD1. Germline CDR1 reads MDHEN; CDR2 reads SYDVKM. The CDR3 spans 17 residues.

The rearrangement joins TRBV6-1 to TRBJ2-1; 16 positions agree with TRBD2. CDR1 and CDR2 (germline): MNHNS, SASEGT. The length of the CDR3 is 20 residues. The ends lost 4 bases at V and 8 bases at J; junction bases unmatched: 17. In nucleotides, the CDR3 is TGTGCCAGCAGTGGGGGGGCAGCCGGGACTAGCGGGGGGGCAGGGCATGAGCAGTTCTTC. Amino acid sequence: CASSGGAAGTSGGAGHEQFF.

This clonotype was detected many times. This rearrangement joins TRBV7-8 to TRBJ1-6, with D tentatively TRBD1 (5 bases). Trimming took 1 base from V and 2 from J, leaving 12 bases between them. Per the germline V gene, CDR1 is SGHVS and CDR2 is FQNEAQ. The CDR3 is 17 amino acids. This CDR3 reads CASSLGGRSTYNSPLHF. DNA of the CDR3: TGTGCCAGCAGCTTAGGGGGGAGGAGCACCTATAATTCACCCCTCCACTTT. Using reference TRBV7-8 and TRBJ1-6 for the parts outside the CDR3, the full variable domain is GAGVSQSPRYKVAKRGQDVALRCDPISGHVSLFWYQQALGQGPEFLTYFQNEAQLDKSGLPSDRFFAERPEGSVSTLKIQRTQQEDSAVYLCASSLGGRSTYNSPLHFGNGTRLTVT.

The V call is TRBV3-1, the J call TRBJ2-1; D gene unclear. The CDR3 is 15 residues long. The germline V gene encodes CDR1 LGHDT and CDR2 YNNKEL (reference sequence). V was shortened by 1 base and J by 3 bases, with 10 bases between the two germline ends. DNA of the CDR3: TGTGCCAGCAGCCAAGTCCCTGGGGTCTACAATGAGCAGTTCTTC. Its protein is CASSQVPGVYNEQFF.

This clonotype was seen only a few times. This chain links TRBV9 with TRBJ2-1; D may be TRBD1 (5 bases). The germline CDR1 and CDR2 sequences are SGDLS and YYNGEE. The CDR3 runs to 14 residues. Deletions cut 3 bases from V and 9 bases from J, with 16 bases between. CDR3 coding DNA: TGTGCCAGCAGCGAATACCAGGGTGTCGGTGAGCAGTTCTTC. It yields the protein CASSEYQGVGEQFF. Looking up the rest from reference TRBV9 and TRBJ2-1 gives the full variable domain: DSGVTQTPKHLITATGQRVTLRCSPRSGDLSVYWYQQSLDQGLQFLIQYYNGEERAKGNILERFSAQQFPDLHSELNLSSLELGDSALYFCASSEYQGVGEQFFGPGTRLTVL.

V and J are TRBV4-1 and TRBJ1-6; D gene uncertain. The CDR3 is 18 residues long. The germline V and J ends were trimmed by 6 bases and 0 bases, with 18 bases remaining between them. Germline V gene sequence: CDR1 MGHRA, CDR2 YSYEKL. For the CDR3, the DNA is TGCGCCAGCAGTAACCCCCCCGGGCGTAGCTCCTATAATTCACCCCTCCACTTT. It codes for CASSNPPGRSSYNSPLHF.

This rearrangement joins TRBV7-9 to TRBJ2-7, with D uncertain. The CDR3 runs to 14 residues. Germline CDR1 is SEHNR and CDR2 is FQNEAQ (reference sequence). With 4 bases removed from V and 5 bases from J, the gap between germline ends came to 15 bases. CDR3 in amino acids: CASSCESYLDEQYF. In DNA form, the CDR3 reads TGTGCCAGCAGCTGTGAATCGTATTTGGACGAGCAGTACTTC.

The chain recombines TRBV20-1 with TRBJ1-4; D is uncertain. CDR1 and CDR2 (germline): DFQATT, SNEGSKA (reference sequence). The CDR3 is made up of 15 amino acids. V dropped 3 bases and J dropped 4 bases, with 15 bases sitting between them. The CDR3 here is CSARGSYSLNEKLFF. In DNA, the CDR3 is TGCAGTGCTAGGGGGTCCTACTCCCTTAATGAAAAACTGTTTTTT.

The chain is built from TRBV20-1 and TRBJ2-4; a weak D match, TRBD2 (6 bases). The CDR3 length is 11 residues. V was shortened by 6 bases and J by 11 bases, with 14 bases between the two germline ends. Germline V gene data show CDR1 as DFQATT and CDR2 as SNEGSKA (reference sequence). The CDR3, as DNA: TGCAGTGCGCGGGACCAAGGCCTTCAGTACTTC. Protein: CSARDQGLQYF.

The chain recombines TRBV27 with TRBJ2-1; D might be TRBD2 (5 bases). V lost 2 bases to trimming and J lost 0 bases, with 8 bases between them. CDR3 length equals 15 residues. From germline, CDR1 is MNHEY and CDR2 SMNVEV (reference sequence). CDR3 bases: TGTGCCAGCAGTTTAGGCGGGCCCTCCTACAATGAGCAGTTCTTC. Its protein is CASSLGGPSYNEQFF.

As regards this clonotype: The junction departs from germline at one end; a sequencing error may be responsible. J is TRBJ1-3 and V is TRBV5-5, with D possibly TRBD1 on 5 matching bases. Germline V gene lookup returns CDR1 SGHKS and CDR2 YYEKEE (reference sequence). CDR3 size: 13 residues. This chain's CDR3 is CASSGVSGNTIYF. In nucleotides, the CDR3 is TGCGCCAGCTCGGGGGTCTCTGGAAACACCATATATTTT.

This sequence joins TRBV7-2 and TRBJ2-4; no definite D call. The better agreement between TRBJ2-5 and the DNA end casts doubt on the J call. The CDR3 loop spans 15 amino acids. Per germline, CDR1 SGHTA and CDR2 FQGNSA. CDR3 sequence: CASSLQWDRMETQYF. As DNA, the CDR3 is TGTGCCAGCAGCCTTCAATGGGATAGAATGGAGACCCAGTACTTC.

In the case of this clonotype: This may be a read error, as it is one base from a much larger clone. The chain combines TRBV7-2 with TRBJ2-5; possibly TRBD1 or TRBD2 for D (6 bases each). The ends were cut back, 1 base at V and 11 bases at J, with 14 bases in the middle. CDR3 length equals 13 residues. Germline-derived CDR1 and CDR2 are SGHTA and FQGNSA. The CDR3 DNA sequence: TGTGCCAGCAGCTTAGAAGGGTTAGGGGGGCAGTACTTC. This sequence encodes CASSLEGLGGQYF.

This clonotype has only a few counts. The chain links TRBV7-9 to TRBJ2-5; 7 bases match TRBD2. The CDR3 runs 15 residues. The germline CDR1 and CDR2 sequences are SEHNR and FQNEAQ (reference sequence). V was clipped by 2 bases and J by 11 bases; unmatched bases: 14. CDR3 sequence reads: CASSLPSGAYNEQYF. In DNA form, the CDR3 reads TGTGCCAGCAGCTTACCGAGCGGGGCATACAATGAGCAGTACTTC.